This T cell receptor beta chain stems from a study of T cells expressing NK-cell markers. Study summary: Eight donors were sequenced, seven testing HCMV-seropositive and one testing seronegative. Regarding the study as a whole: These same clonotypes (in several donors) also led the CD3+CD56-NKG2C+ fraction.

Notes on this clonotype: Its antigen is not known.

TCR beta cDNA was made by 5'RACE template switching with UMIs. TCRdb re-called the 5' RACE reads; one entry per CDR3 protein, DNA not given. This sample's table reports about 260,000 distinct CDR3 sequences. Germline loops: CDR1 MNHEY, CDR2 SMNVEV (reference sequence). The CDR3 loop spans 14 amino acids. The sequenced sample consisted of blood T cells: a sorted CD56 or NKG2C T cell subset, CD4+ or CD8+ T cells, or bulk PBMC T cells (not recorded which). This TCR was recovered from a woman between 18 and 70 years old in good health. V gene TRBV27 combines with J gene TRBJ2-7; there is no DNA to check the TCRdb D call of TRBD2. CDR3 loop: CASSPRDYTYEQYF.